This is a list of T cell receptor beta chains from one sample in a study of blood T cell repertoires in COVID-19. Sequenced by immunoSEQ multiplex PCR; TCRdb stores in-frame clones only, minus some. The sample yields some 240,000 clones, 82% seen once. Sample: peripheral blood. The receptor set was obtained from a woman in her 70s with COVID-19, enrolled during active disease. Each CDR3 is given with its conserved first and last residue. The D gene is left open where the match is weak. Clone size is given for some rows only: seen once, a few or many times, or a class if the clone is expanded.

TRBD1	TRBV6-1	few	TRBJ1-3	CASSEGDRLGNTIYF	TGTGCCAGCAGTGAAGGGGACAGGCTTGGAAACACCATATATTTT
NA	TRBV7-2	NA	TRBJ2-1	CASSLGDTHYNEQFF	TGTGCCAGCAGCTTAGGGGACACCCACTACAATGAGCAGTTCTTC
TRBD1	TRBV5-1	NA	TRBJ2-7	CASSIGTGYEQYF	TGCGCCAGCAGCATTGGGACAGGCTACGAGCAGTACTTC
NA	TRBV7-9	NA	TRBJ1-2	CASSLLAGNGYTF	TGTGCCAGCAGCTTATTAGCGGGGAATGGCTACACCTTC
TRBD2	TRBV27	NA	TRBJ2-3	CASSFRGTSSTDTQYF	TGTGCCAGCAGTTTTCGTGGGACTAGCAGCACAGATACGCAGTATTTT
NA	TRBV19	NA	TRBJ2-2	CASKKDSNTGELFF	TGTGCCAGTAAAAAGGACTCAAACACCGGGGAGCTGTTTTTT
TRBD2	TRBV10-2	NA	TRBJ2-2	CASSEVAGGTGELFF	TGCGCCAGCAGTGAGGTAGCGGGAGGTACCGGGGAGCTGTTTTTT
NA	TRBV30	NA	TRBJ2-5	CAWSVQQKETQYF	TGTGCCTGGAGTGTACAACAAAAAGAGACCCAGTACTTC
NA	TRBV19	few	TRBJ1-1	CASSMQGLGNTEAFF	TGTGCCAGTAGTATGCAGGGGCTAGGGAACACTGAAGCTTTCTTT
NA	TRBV11-2	NA	TRBJ1-1	CASSRGLNTEAFF	TGTGCCAGCAGCAGGGGTTTGAACACTGAAGCTTTCTTT
TRBD2	TRBV5-1	NA	TRBJ2-5	CASSLARVAGGRETQYF	TGCGCCAGCAGCTTGGCCCGGGTAGCGGGAGGTAGAGAGACCCAGTACTTC
TRBD2	TRBV24-1	NA	TRBJ2-2	CATSVTGGTGELFF	TGTGCCACCAGTGTGACGGGAGGCACCGGGGAGCTGTTTTTT
TRBD1	TRBV28	few	TRBJ2-4	CASREQGKNIQYF	TGTGCCAGCAGGGAACAGGGGAAAAACATTCAGTACTTC
NA	TRBV2	NA	TRBJ1-5	CASAGPSSNQPQHF	TGTGCCAGCGCGGGACCGAGTAGCAATCAGCCCCAGCATTTT
TRBD2	TRBV28	NA	TRBJ2-3	CASSSPGLGTDTQYF	TGTGCCAGCAGTTCACCGGGACTAGGCACAGATACGCAGTATTTT
NA	TRBV28	NA	TRBJ2-2	CASGDIGGTGELFF	TGTGCCAGCGGGGATATCGGGGGCACCGGGGAGCTGTTTTTT
NA	TRBV7-2	NA	TRBJ2-3	CASSTTDSTQYF	TGTGCCAGCAGCACAACCGACTCGACGCAGTATTTT
TRBD2	TRBV27	NA	TRBJ2-3	CASSSTISGVGGTDTQYF	TGTGCCAGCAGTTCGACGATTAGCGGGGTGGGCGGCACAGATACGCAGTATTTT
NA	TRBV5-6	NA	TRBJ2-1	CASSSGLRRNEQFF	TGTGCCAGCAGCTCCGGGCTCAGGAGGAATGAGCAGTTCTTC
NA	TRBV9	NA	TRBJ1-2	CASSVRQVSNYGYTF	TGTGCCAGCAGCGTACGCCAGGTTTCGAACTATGGCTACACCTTC
NA	TRBV7-2	NA	TRBJ2-5	CASSLAGGGETQYF	TGTGCCAGCAGCTTAGCCGGGGGTGGAGAGACCCAGTACTTC
NA	TRBV7-9	NA	TRBJ1-2	CASSLVVKTGGYTF	TGTGCCAGCAGCTTAGTAGTTAAGACAGGCGGCTACACCTTC
NA	TRBV7-2	few	TRBJ1-2	CASSPRVGGALHGYTF	TGTGCCAGCAGCCCTAGAGTGGGGGGGGCGCTCCATGGCTACACCTTC
NA	TRBV6-5	NA	TRBJ2-5	CASSYKAEETQYF	TGTGCCAGCAGTTACAAAGCGGAAGAGACCCAGTACTTC
TRBD2	TRBV11-1	NA	TRBJ2-1	CASSLGGTSGRSEQFF	TGTGCCAGCAGCTTAGGAGGGACTAGCGGGAGAAGTGAGCAGTTCTTC
NA	TRBV11-2	NA	TRBJ2-7	CASSSNPSDRYEQYF	TGTGCCAGCAGCTCCAATCCTAGCGATCGTTACGAGCAGTACTTC
NA	TRBV5-1	NA	TRBJ1-1	CASSLGPDRPVTEAFF	TGCGCCAGCAGCTTGGGGCCCGACAGGCCGGTCACTGAAGCTTTCTTT
TRBD1	TRBV7-9	once	TRBJ1-4	CASSSKGQDLQGVFF	TGTGCCAGCAGCTCTAAAGGACAGGATCTGCAGGGGGTGTTTTTT
NA	TRBV5-1	once	TRBJ2-1	CASSLEGVGQFF	TGCGCCAGCAGCTTGGAGGGGGTCGGGCAGTTCTTC
TRBD1	TRBV9	NA	TRBJ1-1	CASSVVRGPRLNTEAFF	TGTGCCAGCAGCGTAGTAAGGGGGCCACGATTGAACACTGAAGCTTTCTTT
NA	TRBV10-3	once	TRBJ2-3	CAISATDTQYF	TGTGCCATCAGTGCAACAGATACGCAGTATTTT
NA	TRBV28	NA	TRBJ2-1	CASRTTWGNEQFF	TGTGCCAGCAGGACTACATGGGGCAATGAGCAGTTCTTC
NA	TRBV18	NA	TRBJ2-1	CASSPPVRGTFNEQFF	TGTGCCAGCTCACCACCGGTCCGGGGGACCTTCAATGAGCAGTTCTTC
NA	TRBV3-1/TRBV3-2	NA	TRBJ1-6	CASSQGGGRPGNSPLHF	TGTGCCAGCAGCCAAGGGGGGGGGCGCCCCGGTAATTCACCCCTCCACTTT
NA	TRBV7-9	NA	TRBJ2-7	CASSRLWDEQYF	TGTGCCAGCAGCCGACTATGGGACGAGCAGTACTTC